This T cell receptor (beta chain) came from a study of type 1 regulatory T cells. Points on this clonotype: The antigen is not known.

MiXCR was run by TCRdb on the reads, yielding one entry per CDR3 protein. Among roughly 62,000 distinct CDR3 sequences listed, 62% were seen once. CDR1 MNHEY and CDR2 SVGEGT come from the germline V gene. This CDR3 has 15 amino acids. J lost 8 bases, V lost 7 bases, and 14 bases had no gene match. This chain connects TRBV6-2 or TRBV6-3 to TRBJ2-1, with 7 bases fitting TRBD2. Sequenced sample: cultured non-Tr1 T cells, either the whole culture or a sorted T cell fraction (not recorded which). This receptor was identified in a human donor in good health. CDR3 coding DNA: TGTGCCAGCACTTCAGCGGTGGGAGGGTCCCATGAGCAGTTCTTC. Translation: CASTSAVGGSHEQFF.